A selection of T cell receptor beta chains follows, all from one sample in a study of cytomegalovirus exposure and HLA in healthy donors. TCRdb's copy holds only in-frame clones and misses some; the assay was immunoSEQ multiplex PCR. The repertoire consists of approximately 40,000 clones, with just over 85% occurring once and the leading ten covering over 10%. Sequencing was performed on PBMCs. These receptors were taken from a woman in her forties in good health and CMV-seropositive. Each CDR3 is given with its conserved first and last residue. D genes are given only for firm matches. Not all rows give a size; the values are once, few, many and, for expanded clones, a class.

J,V,length,size,D,DNA,CDR3
TRBJ1-2,TRBV28,13,NA,NA,TGTGCCAGCAGTTTATCACCCGAGAGAGGCTACACCTTC,CASSLSPERGYTF
TRBJ1-1,TRBV19,15,NA,NA,TGTGCCAGTAGTATAGGGGGAGGTTACGGCACTGAAGCTTTCTTT,CASSIGGGYGTEAFF
TRBJ2-2,TRBV4-3,14,NA,NA,TGCGCCAGCAGCCTTGGGGCCGGAACCGGGGAGCTGTTTTTT,CASSLGAGTGELFF
TRBJ1-1,TRBV2,13,NA,NA,TGTGCCAGCAGTGGGACAGTGAACACTGAAGCTTTCTTT,CASSGTVNTEAFF
TRBJ1-4,TRBV10-3,13,NA,TRBD1,TGTGCCATCAGGACAGGGGATAATGAAAAACTGTTTTTT,CAIRTGDNEKLFF
TRBJ2-3,TRBV7-3,15,NA,TRBD2,TGTGCCAGCAGCCCGCTCGGGGGGGCCGGTGATACGCAGTATTTT,CASSPLGGAGDTQYF
TRBJ2-2,TRBV19,14,NA,TRBD1,TGTGCCAGTAGGAGACAGGGGAACACCGGGGAGCTGTTTTTT,CASRRQGNTGELFF
TRBJ2-2,TRBV10-3,15,few,TRBD1,TGTGCCATCAACATGGGACAGACGAACACCGGGGAGCTGTTTTTT,CAINMGQTNTGELFF
TRBJ1-1,TRBV7-9,16,NA,TRBD1,TGTGCCAGCAGCCAACCTATAGGGGACAGGGTTAAACGAGCTTTCTTT,CASSQPIGDRVKRAFF
TRBJ2-3,TRBV5-1,15,NA,NA,TGCGCCAGCAGCTTGAGGGGTCAGAGCACAGATACGCAGTATTTT,CASSLRGQSTDTQYF
TRBJ1-4,TRBV10-3,13,NA,NA,TGTGCCATCAGAGGACAGAGTGATGAAAAACTGTTTTTT,CAIRGQSDEKLFF